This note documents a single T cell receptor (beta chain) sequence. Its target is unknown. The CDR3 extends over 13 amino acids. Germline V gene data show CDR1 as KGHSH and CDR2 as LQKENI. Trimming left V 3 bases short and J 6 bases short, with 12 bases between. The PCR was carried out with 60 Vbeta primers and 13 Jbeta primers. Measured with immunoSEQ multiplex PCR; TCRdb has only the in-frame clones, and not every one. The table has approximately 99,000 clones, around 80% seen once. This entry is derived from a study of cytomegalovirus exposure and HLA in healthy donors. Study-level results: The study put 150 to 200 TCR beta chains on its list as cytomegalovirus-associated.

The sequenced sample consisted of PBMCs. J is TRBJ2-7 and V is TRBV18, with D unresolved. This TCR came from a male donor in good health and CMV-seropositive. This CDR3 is CASSPGRMREQYF. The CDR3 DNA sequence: TGTGCCAGCTCACCCGGCAGGATGCGCGAGCAGTACTTC.